This TCR beta chain comes out of a study of early T cells in non-severe SARS-CoV-2 infection. Per the germline V gene, CDR1 is LGHDT and CDR2 is YNNKEL (reference sequence). The CDR3 has 20 residues. With 3 bases removed from V and 1 base from J, the gap between germline ends came to 22 bases. Researchers tagged individual cDNA molecules with unique molecular identifiers. TCRdb passed the 5' RACE reads through MiXCR, listing each CDR3 protein once. Among 90,000 to 130,000 distinct CDR3 sequences listed, 9% to 14% were seen once. In this sample, this clonotype turned up a few times. The gene calls are TRBV3-1 and TRBJ2-6, with D maybe TRBD1 (6 bases). The origin of this receptor is an adult who was a healthcare worker with PCR-confirmed SARS-CoV-2 infection or an uninfected control (not recorded which). The source material was whole blood. In DNA, the CDR3 is TGTGCCAGCAGCCACGCCGTTCCACAGGGCAGGTTATCTGGGGCCAACGTCCTGACTTTC. This encodes CASSHAVPQGRLSGANVLTF.